This T cell receptor beta chain comes out of a study of shared clonotypes between healthy human individuals. Whole-study context: CD4 naive and CD4 memory each took three plates per donor, while CD8 naive took two and CD8 memory one.

J was trimmed by 2 bases and V by 5 bases; bases with no gene match: 6. The CDR3 length is 14 residues. CDR1 is LNHDA and CDR2 is SQIVND in the germline V gene (reference sequence). Concerning this clone: Its antigen is as yet unknown.

Study-wide results and caveats: Between a few donors, naive CD4 clonotypes were shared at a level of approximately 5%. Only blood was sampled, and tissue TCR repertoires likely differ from blood ones.

Using immunoSEQ multiplex PCR, the repertoire was profiled, and TCRdb retains in-frame clones only, with some absent. The sample shows around 720,000 clones, 73% of them seen only once. The TCR sequence derives from a woman aged 30 to 39 in good health. The chain joins TRBV19 to TRBJ2-7; TRBD1 matches 7 bases. Sequenced: memory CD4+ T cells sorted from blood. This sample's subset: CD45RA-negative fraction. The DNA of the CDR3 is TGTGCCAGTAGTTCGCAGACAGGGACCTACGAGCAGTACTTC. This sequence encodes CASSSQTGTYEQYF.